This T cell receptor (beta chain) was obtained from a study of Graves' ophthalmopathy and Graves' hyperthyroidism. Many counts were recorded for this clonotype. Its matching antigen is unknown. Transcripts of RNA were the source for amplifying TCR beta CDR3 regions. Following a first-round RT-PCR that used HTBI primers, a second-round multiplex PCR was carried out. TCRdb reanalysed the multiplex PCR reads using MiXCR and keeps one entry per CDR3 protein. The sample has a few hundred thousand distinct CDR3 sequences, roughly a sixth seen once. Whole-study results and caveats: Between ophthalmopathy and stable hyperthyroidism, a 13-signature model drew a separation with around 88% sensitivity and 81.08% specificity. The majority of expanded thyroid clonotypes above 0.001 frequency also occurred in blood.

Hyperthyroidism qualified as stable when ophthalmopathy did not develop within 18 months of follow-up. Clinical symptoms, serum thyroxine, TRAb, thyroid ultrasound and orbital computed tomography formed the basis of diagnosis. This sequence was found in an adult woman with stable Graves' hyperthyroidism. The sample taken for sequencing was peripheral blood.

The CDR3 DNA follows: TGTGCCAGCAGTTTTCCCGGGGCCTCGACCACCGGGGAGCTGTTTTTT. It specifies CASSFPGASTTGELFF. This rearrangement joins TRBV12-3 or TRBV12-4 to TRBJ2-2; D possibly matches TRBD1 or TRBD2 (5 bases each). V was cut by 3 bases and J by 4 bases, with 15 bases left in between. There are 16 residues in the CDR3.